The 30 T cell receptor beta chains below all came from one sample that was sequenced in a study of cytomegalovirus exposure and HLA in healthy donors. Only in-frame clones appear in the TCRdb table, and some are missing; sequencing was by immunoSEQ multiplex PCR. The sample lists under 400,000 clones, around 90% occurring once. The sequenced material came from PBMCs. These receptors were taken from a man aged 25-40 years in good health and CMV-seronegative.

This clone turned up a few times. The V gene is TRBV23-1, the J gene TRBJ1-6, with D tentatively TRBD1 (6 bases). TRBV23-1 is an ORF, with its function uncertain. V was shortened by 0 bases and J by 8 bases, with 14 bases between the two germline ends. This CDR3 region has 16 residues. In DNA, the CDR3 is TGCGCCAGCAGTCAATCGTATACAGGGCATGATTCACCCCTCCACTTT. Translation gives CASSQSYTGHDSPLHF.

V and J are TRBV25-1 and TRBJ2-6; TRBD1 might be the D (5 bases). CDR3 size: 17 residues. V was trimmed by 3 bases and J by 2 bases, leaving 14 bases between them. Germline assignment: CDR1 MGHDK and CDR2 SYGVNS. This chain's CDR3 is CASSEPRAPPGANVLTF. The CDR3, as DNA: TGTGCCAGCAGTGAGCCCAGGGCGCCGCCTGGGGCCAACGTCCTGACTTTC. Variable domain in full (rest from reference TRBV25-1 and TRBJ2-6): EADIYQTPRYLVIGTGKKITLECSQTMGHDKMYWYQQDPGMELHLIHYSYGVNSTEKGDLSSESTVSRIRTEHFPLTLESARPSHTSQYLCASSEPRAPPGANVLTFGAGSRLTVL.

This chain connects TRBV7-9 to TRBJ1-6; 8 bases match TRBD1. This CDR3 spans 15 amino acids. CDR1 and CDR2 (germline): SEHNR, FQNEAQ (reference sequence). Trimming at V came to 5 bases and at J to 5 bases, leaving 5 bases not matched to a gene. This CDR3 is CASSDRGGDNSPLHF. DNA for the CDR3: TGTGCCAGCAGCGACAGGGGAGGGGATAATTCACCCCTCCACTTT.

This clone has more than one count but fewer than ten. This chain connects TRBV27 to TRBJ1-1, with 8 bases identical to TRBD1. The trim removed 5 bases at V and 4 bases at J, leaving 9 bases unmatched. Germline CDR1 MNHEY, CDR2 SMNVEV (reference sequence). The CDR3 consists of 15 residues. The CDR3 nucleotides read TGTGCCAGCAGTCCAGGACAGGGTCGGGTCACTGAAGCTTTCTTT. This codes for CASSPGQGRVTEAFF.

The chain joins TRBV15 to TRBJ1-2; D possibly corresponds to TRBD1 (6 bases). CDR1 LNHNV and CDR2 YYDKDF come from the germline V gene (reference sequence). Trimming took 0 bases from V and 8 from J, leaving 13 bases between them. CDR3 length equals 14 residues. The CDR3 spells CATSRDRTGYGYTF. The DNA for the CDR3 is TGTGCCACCAGCAGAGATAGAACAGGGTACGGCTACACCTTC.

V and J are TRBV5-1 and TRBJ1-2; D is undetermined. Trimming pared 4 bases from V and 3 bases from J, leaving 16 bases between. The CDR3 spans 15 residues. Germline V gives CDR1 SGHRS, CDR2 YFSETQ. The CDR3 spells CASSPNRVVDYGYTF. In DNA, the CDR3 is TGCGCCAGCAGCCCCAACCGGGTCGTGGACTATGGCTACACCTTC. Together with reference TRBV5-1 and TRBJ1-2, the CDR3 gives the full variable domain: KAGVTQTPRYLIKTRGQQVTLSCSPISGHRSVSWYQQTPGQGLQFLFEYFSETQRNKGNFPGRFSGRQFSNSRSEMNVSTLELGDSALYLCASSPNRVVDYGYTFGSGTRLTVV.

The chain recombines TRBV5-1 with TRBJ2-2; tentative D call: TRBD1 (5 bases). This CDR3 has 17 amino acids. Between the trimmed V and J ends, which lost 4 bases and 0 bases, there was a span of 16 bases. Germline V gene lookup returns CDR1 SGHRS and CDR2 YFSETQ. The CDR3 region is CASSPTEGDPNTGELFF. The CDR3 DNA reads TGCGCCAGCAGCCCGACAGAAGGGGATCCGAACACCGGGGAGCTGTTTTTT.

DNA of the CDR3: TGTGCCAGCAGCAAAGGGGGGGGAAACTACACAGATACGCAGTATTTT. This sequence encodes CASSKGGGNYTDTQYF. The chain joins TRBV21-1 to TRBJ2-3; the table assigns TRBD2, which was not confirmed against the DNA. TRBV21-1 is a pseudogene. The CDR3 has 16 residues.

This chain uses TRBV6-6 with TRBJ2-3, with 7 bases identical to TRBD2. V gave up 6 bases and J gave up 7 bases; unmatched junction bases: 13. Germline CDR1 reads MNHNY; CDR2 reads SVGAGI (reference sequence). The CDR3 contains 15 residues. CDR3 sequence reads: CASSSTSADRYTQYF. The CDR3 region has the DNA TGTGCCAGCAGCTCTACTAGCGCCGACCGGTATACGCAGTATTTT.

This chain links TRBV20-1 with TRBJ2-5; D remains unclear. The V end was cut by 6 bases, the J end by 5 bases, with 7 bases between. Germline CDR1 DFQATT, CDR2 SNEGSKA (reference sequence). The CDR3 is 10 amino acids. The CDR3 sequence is CSAYTETQYF. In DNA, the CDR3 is TGCAGTGCCTATACCGAGACCCAGTACTTC.

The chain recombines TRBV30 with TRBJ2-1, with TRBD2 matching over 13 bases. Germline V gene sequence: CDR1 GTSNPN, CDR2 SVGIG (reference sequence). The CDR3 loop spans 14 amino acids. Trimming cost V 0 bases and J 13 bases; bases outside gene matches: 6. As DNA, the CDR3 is TGTGCCTGGAGTGTACTAGCGGGGGGGCTGGATCAGTTCTTC. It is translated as CAWSVLAGGLDQFF.

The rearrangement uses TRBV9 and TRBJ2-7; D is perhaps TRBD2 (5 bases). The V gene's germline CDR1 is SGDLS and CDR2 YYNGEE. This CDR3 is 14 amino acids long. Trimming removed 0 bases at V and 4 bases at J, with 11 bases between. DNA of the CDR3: TGTGCCAGCAGCGTAGGAGGGCTGGGATACGAGCAGTACTTC. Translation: CASSVGGLGYEQYF.

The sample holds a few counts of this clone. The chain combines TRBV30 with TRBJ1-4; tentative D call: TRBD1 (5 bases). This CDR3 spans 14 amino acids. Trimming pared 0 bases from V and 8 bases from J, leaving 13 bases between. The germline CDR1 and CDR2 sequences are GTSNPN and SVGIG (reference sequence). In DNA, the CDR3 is TGTGCCTGGAGTGTACAAGGGGCGGTAGAAAAACTGTTTTTT. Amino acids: CAWSVQGAVEKLFF.

The CDR3: CASSPQTGITEAFF. Written as DNA, the CDR3 is TGTGCCAGCTCACCACAGACAGGGATCACTGAAGCTTTCTTT. V usage is TRBV18 and J usage is TRBJ1-1; 7 nucleotides line up with TRBD1. Germline CDR1 reads KGHSH; CDR2 reads LQKENI. This CDR3 has 14 amino acids. Germline trimming cut 1 base from V and 4 bases from J; bases unmatched to any gene: 3.

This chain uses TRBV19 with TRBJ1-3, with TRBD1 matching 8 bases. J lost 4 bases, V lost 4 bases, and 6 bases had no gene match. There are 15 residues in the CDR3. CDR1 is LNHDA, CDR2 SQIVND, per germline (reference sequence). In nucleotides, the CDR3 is TGTGCCAGTAGTACCGGACAGGGTCAAGGAAACACCATATATTTT. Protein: CASSTGQGQGNTIYF.

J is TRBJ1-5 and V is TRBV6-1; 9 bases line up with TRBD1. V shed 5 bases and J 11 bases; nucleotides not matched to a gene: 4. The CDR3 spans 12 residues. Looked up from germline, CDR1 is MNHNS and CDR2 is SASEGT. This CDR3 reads CASSSDRGAQHF. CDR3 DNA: TGTGCCAGCAGTTCCGACAGGGGGGCCCAGCATTTT.

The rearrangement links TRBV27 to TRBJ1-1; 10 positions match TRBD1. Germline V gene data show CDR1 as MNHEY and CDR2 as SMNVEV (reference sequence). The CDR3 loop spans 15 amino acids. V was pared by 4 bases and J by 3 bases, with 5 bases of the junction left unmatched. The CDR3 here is CASSWGTGEDTEAFF. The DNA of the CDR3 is TGTGCCAGCAGTTGGGGGACAGGGGAGGACACTGAAGCTTTCTTT.

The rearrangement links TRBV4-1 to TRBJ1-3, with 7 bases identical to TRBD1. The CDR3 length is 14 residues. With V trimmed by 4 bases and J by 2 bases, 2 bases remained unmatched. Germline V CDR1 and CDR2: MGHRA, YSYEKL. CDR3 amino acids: CASSPGTAGNTIYF. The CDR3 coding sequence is TGCGCCAGCAGCCCCGGGACAGCTGGAAACACCATATATTTT.

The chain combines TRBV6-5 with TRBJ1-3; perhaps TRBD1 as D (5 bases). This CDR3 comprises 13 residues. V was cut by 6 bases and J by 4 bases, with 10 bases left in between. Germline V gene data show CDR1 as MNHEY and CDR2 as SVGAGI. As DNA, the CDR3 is TGTGCCAGCAGCTTGCGGGGGGGAAACACCATATATTTT. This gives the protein CASSLRGGNTIYF.

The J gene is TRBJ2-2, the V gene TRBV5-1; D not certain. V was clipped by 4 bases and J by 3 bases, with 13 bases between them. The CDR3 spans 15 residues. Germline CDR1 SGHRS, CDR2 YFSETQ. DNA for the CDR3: TGCGCCAGCAGCATACGACTCGACCACACCGGGGAGCTGTTTTTT. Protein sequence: CASSIRLDHTGELFF.

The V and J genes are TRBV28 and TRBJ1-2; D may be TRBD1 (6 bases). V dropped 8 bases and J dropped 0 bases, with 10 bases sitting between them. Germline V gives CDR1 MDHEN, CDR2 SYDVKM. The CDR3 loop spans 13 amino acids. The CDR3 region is CASQDRPNYGYTF. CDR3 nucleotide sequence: TGTGCCAGCCAGGACAGACCTAACTATGGCTACACCTTC.

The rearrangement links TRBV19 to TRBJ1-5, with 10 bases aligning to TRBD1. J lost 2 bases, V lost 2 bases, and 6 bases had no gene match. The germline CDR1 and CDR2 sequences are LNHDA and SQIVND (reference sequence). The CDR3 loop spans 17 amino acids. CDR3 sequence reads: CASSIIGTGAGNQPQHF. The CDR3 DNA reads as TGTGCCAGTAGTATAATTGGGACAGGGGCAGGCAATCAGCCCCAGCATTTT.

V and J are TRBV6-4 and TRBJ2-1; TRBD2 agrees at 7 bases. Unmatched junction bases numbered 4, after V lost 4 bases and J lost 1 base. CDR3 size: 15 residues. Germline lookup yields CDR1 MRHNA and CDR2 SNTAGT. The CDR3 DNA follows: TGTGCCAGCAGTGGTCTCGGGGGGTCCTACAATGAGCAGTTCTTC. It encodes CASSGLGGSYNEQFF.

In DNA, the CDR3 is TGCGCCAGCAGCCAATTAGGAGCCGGGGAGCTGTTTTTT. Protein: CASSQLGAGELFF. The rearrangement links TRBV4-3 to TRBJ2-2; D unclear. CDR3 length: 13 residues. V gave up 2 bases and J gave up 6 bases, with 7 bases separating them. The germline gives CDR1 LGHNA, CDR2 YSLEER.

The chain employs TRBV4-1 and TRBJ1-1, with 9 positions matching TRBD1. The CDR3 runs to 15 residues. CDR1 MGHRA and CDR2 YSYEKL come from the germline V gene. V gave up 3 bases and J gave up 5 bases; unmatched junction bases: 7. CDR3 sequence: CASSHMGQGRTEAFF. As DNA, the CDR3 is TGCGCCAGCAGCCATATGGGACAGGGACGGACTGAAGCTTTCTTT.

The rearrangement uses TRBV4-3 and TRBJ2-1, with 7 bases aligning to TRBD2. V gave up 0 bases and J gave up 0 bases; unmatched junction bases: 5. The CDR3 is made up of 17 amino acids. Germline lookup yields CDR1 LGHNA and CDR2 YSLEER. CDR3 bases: TGCGCCAGCAGCCAAGATCCTAGCGGAAACTCCTACAATGAGCAGTTCTTC. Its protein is CASSQDPSGNSYNEQFF.

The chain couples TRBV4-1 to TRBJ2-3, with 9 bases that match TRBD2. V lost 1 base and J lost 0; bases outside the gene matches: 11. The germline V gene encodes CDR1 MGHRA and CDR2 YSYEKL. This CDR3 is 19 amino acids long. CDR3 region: CASSQVLAGVITSTDTQYF. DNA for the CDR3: TGCGCCAGCAGCCAAGTTTTAGCGGGGGTAATAACTAGCACAGATACGCAGTATTTT.

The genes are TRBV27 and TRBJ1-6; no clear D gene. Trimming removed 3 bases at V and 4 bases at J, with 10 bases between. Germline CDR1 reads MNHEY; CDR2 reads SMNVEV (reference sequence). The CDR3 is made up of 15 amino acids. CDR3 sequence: CASSFRQVYNSPLHF. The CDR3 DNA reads TGTGCCAGCAGTTTCCGGCAGGTGTATAATTCACCCCTCCACTTT.

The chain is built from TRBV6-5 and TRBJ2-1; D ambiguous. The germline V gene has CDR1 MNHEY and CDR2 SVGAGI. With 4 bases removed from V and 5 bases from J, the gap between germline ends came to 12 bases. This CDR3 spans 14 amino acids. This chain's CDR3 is CASSSTRLNNEQFF. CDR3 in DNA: TGTGCCAGCAGTTCTACCCGACTGAACAATGAGCAGTTCTTC.

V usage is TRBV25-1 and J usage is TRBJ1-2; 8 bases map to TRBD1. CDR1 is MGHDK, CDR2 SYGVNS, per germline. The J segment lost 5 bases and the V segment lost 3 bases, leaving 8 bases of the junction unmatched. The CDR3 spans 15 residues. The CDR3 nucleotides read TGTGCCAGCAGTGATTCGAGGGACAGGACGTATGGCTACACCTTC. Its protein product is CASSDSRDRTYGYTF.